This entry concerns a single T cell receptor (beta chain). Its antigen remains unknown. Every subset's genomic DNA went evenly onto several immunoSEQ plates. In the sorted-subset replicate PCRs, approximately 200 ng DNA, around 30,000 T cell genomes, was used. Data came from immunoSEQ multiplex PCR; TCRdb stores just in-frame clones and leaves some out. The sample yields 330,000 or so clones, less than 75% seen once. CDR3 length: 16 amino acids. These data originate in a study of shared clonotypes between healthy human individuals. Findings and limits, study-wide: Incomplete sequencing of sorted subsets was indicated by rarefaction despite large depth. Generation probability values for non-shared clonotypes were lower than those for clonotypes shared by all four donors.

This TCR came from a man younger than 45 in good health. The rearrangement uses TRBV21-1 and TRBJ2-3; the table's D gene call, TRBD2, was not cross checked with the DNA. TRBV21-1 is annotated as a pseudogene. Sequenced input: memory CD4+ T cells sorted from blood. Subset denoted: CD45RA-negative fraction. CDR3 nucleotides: TGTGCCAGCAGCAGCGGGAACCAACGGGGCACAGATACGCAGTATTTT. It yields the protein CASSSGNQRGTDTQYF.